The 26 T cell receptor beta chains listed next were all sequenced from one sample in a study of Ad26.COV2.S vaccination and SARS-CoV-2 variants. Profiled with immunoSEQ multiplex PCR; TCRdb holds only in-frame clones, not every one. The sample consists of 300,000 to 400,000 clones, around 92% of them appearing once. The material was peripheral blood, obtained after recovery from COVID-19. All receptors derive from a human donor who had recovered from COVID-19.

This rearrangement joins TRBV10-3 to TRBJ1-1; TRBD1 aligns across 8 bases. This CDR3 has 14 residues. The germline V gene encodes CDR1 ENHRY and CDR2 SYGVKD. V shed 6 bases and J 0 bases; nucleotides not matched to a gene: 3. The CDR3 loop is CAIRGTGMNTEAFF. For the CDR3, the DNA is TGTGCCATCAGGGGGACAGGCATGAACACTGAAGCTTTCTTT.

The chain recombines TRBV6-2 or TRBV6-3 with TRBJ1-4, with 7 bases that match TRBD1. V lost 6 bases to trimming and J lost 5 bases; unmatched junction nucleotides: 6. This CDR3 has 14 amino acids. Germline V gene lookup returns CDR1 MNHEY and CDR2 SVGEGT. CDR3 region: CASSRDRVNEKLFF. The DNA of the CDR3 is TGTGCCAGCAGCCGCGACAGGGTGAATGAAAAACTGTTTTTT.

The V and J genes are TRBV13 and TRBJ2-3; D perhaps matches TRBD2 (7 bases). Germline CDR1 PRHDT, CDR2 FYEKMQ (reference sequence). The CDR3 is 16 amino acids. The V end was cut by 7 bases, the J end by 2 bases, with 19 bases between. CDR3 in amino acids: CASKKVGGTHTDTQYF. The DNA for the CDR3 is TGTGCCAGCAAAAAGGTGGGGGGGACACACACAGATACGCAGTATTTT.

This clone was observed a single time. The chain employs TRBV19 and TRBJ2-2; a weak D match, TRBD2 (7 bases). CDR3 length: 15 amino acids. Looked up from germline, CDR1 is LNHDA and CDR2 is SQIVND (reference sequence). V was clipped by 1 base and J by 4 bases, with 10 bases between them. Written as DNA, the CDR3 is TGTGCCAGTAGTATAGGCGGGGGCCGCACCGGGGAGCTGTTTTTT. Encoded protein: CASSIGGGRTGELFF.

This clone occurred once. The chain recombines TRBV10-2 with TRBJ2-4; D possibly uses TRBD1 or TRBD2 (5 bases each). This CDR3 region has 15 residues. V lost 8 bases and J 0 bases, leaving 14 bases between the germline ends. In germline, CDR1 is WSHSY, CDR2 SAAADI. DNA of the CDR3: TGCGCCAGCGGGGACGACTTACTAGCCAAAAACATTCAGTACTTC. Its translation: CASGDDLLAKNIQYF.

The rearrangement links TRBV7-8 to TRBJ2-1; D is uncertain. Per the germline V gene, CDR1 is SGHVS and CDR2 is FQNEAQ. V lost 0 bases to trimming and J lost 3 bases, with 3 bases between them. The CDR3 is made up of 13 amino acids. The CDR3 nucleotides read TGTGCCAGCAGCTTAGCGGACTACAATGAGCAGTTCTTC. Protein product: CASSLADYNEQFF.

The chain joins TRBV5-1 to TRBJ1-3; D gene uncertain. In germline, CDR1 is SGHRS, CDR2 YFSETQ. V lost 0 bases to trimming and J lost 0 bases, with 10 bases between them. The CDR3 sequence is 16 residues long. The DNA for the CDR3 is TGCGCCAGCAGCTTGGCCGGCGGAAACTCTGGAAACACCATATATTTT. This sequence encodes CASSLAGGNSGNTIYF.

The chain combines TRBV5-1 with TRBJ2-7; possible D gene TRBD1, 6 bases. CDR1 is SGHRS, CDR2 YFSETQ, per germline. Trimming took off 0 bases at V and 3 bases at J, with 13 bases between the two ends. The CDR3 consists of 15 residues. CDR3 sequence: CASSLGLSGHYEQYF. CDR3 coding DNA: TGCGCCAGCAGCTTGGGATTGTCGGGACACTACGAGCAGTACTTC.

This chain's CDR3 is CASSYGARDVNEKLFF. The DNA of the CDR3 is TGTGCCAGCAGCTACGGAGCTCGGGACGTAAATGAAAAACTGTTTTTT. The rearrangement uses TRBV6-5 and TRBJ1-4; perhaps TRBD1 as D (5 bases). CDR3 size: 16 residues. CDR1 and CDR2 from the germline V gene are MNHEY and SVGAGI. V was pared by 6 bases and J by 5 bases, with 19 bases between.

The chain couples TRBV5-8 to TRBJ2-7; D gene ambiguous. The germline CDR1 and CDR2 sequences are SGHTS and YDEGEE. The CDR3 is made up of 11 amino acids. The V end was cut by 5 bases, the J end by 0 bases, with 3 bases between. The CDR3 loop is CASRGSYEQYF. The CDR3 bases are TGTGCCAGCAGAGGCTCCTACGAGCAGTACTTC.

Worth noting for this clone: At the DNA level, this CDR3 is encoded by other sequences in the same sample as well. The genes are TRBV9 and TRBJ2-3; either TRBD1 or TRBD2 may fit D (6 bases each). The CDR3 totals 16 residues. The germline V gene has CDR1 SGDLS and CDR2 YYNGEE. Trimming pared 2 bases from V and 3 bases from J, leaving 16 bases between. CDR3 loop: CASSVEGGLSTDTQYF. The CDR3, as DNA: TGTGCCAGCAGCGTTGAGGGGGGTTTGAGTACAGATACGCAGTATTTT.

This clone was recorded only once. The chain carries TRBV4-2 and TRBJ1-2; 9 bases agree with TRBD1. Germline V gene lookup returns CDR1 LGHNA and CDR2 YNFKEQ. J gave up 7 bases and V 0 bases, and 6 bases lay outside the gene matches. The CDR3 contains 15 residues. The CDR3 here is CASSQEDRGLGGYTF. CDR3 DNA sequence: TGTGCCAGCAGCCAAGAAGACAGGGGGTTGGGTGGCTACACCTTC.

The genes are TRBV7-9 and TRBJ2-3; no firm D call. This CDR3 contains 12 residues. Per the germline V gene, CDR1 is SEHNR and CDR2 is FQNEAQ (reference sequence). V lost 3 bases to trimming and J lost 5 bases, with 6 bases between them. DNA for the CDR3: TGTGCCAGCAGCTTGATCGAAGATACGCAGTATTTT. Its translation is CASSLIEDTQYF.

This clone was seen a single time. The chain links TRBV19 to TRBJ1-1; 7 nucleotides agree with TRBD1. From germline, CDR1 is LNHDA and CDR2 SQIVND (reference sequence). The CDR3 runs to 15 residues. The V and J ends lost 8 bases and 0 bases, in that order; junction bases with no gene match: 9. The CDR3 loop is CASRETGLMNTEAFF. For the CDR3, the DNA is TGTGCCAGTCGTGAGACAGGGTTGATGAACACTGAAGCTTTCTTT.

The CDR3 DNA sequence: TGTGCCAGCAGTGCCGGGAATGGCTACACCTTC. Translating it yields CASSAGNGYTF. V is TRBV2 and J is TRBJ1-2; no clear D gene. This CDR3 is 11 amino acids long. The V and J ends lost 4 bases and 6 bases respectively, with 6 bases between them. Germline V gene data show CDR1 as SNHLY and CDR2 as FYNNEI.

J is TRBJ2-1 and V is TRBV11-2; D not certain. V gave up 1 base and J gave up 4 bases, with 11 bases separating them. The CDR3 contains 15 residues. Germline assignment: CDR1 SGHAT and CDR2 FQNNGV. The CDR3 DNA reads as TGTGCCAGCAGCTTAGGCCCCCAAGAGTACAATGAGCAGTTCTTC. Its translation is CASSLGPQEYNEQFF.

The genes are TRBV19 and TRBJ2-3; TRBD1 or TRBD2 may be the D gene (5 bases each). The CDR3 totals 14 residues. The germline V and J ends were trimmed by 6 bases and 1 base, with 11 bases remaining between them. From germline, CDR1 is LNHDA and CDR2 SQIVND (reference sequence). The CDR3 region has the DNA TGTGCCAGTAGAAGGGACGGAGGCACAGATACGCAGTATTTT. Translating gives CASRRDGGTDTQYF.

V usage is TRBV19 and J usage is TRBJ1-5; unclear D gene. V was shortened by 2 bases and J by 1 base, with 3 bases between the two germline ends. The CDR3 runs 13 residues. CDR1 and CDR2 from the germline V gene are LNHDA and SQIVND (reference sequence). The DNA of the CDR3 is TGTGCCAGTAGTATATCCAGCAATCAGCCCCAGCATTTT. It yields the protein CASSISSNQPQHF.

The genes are TRBV3-1 (or the pseudogene TRBV3-2) and TRBJ2-4; 15 nucleotides align to TRBD2. Germline CDR1 is LGHDT and CDR2 is YNNKEL (reference sequence). J gave up 1 base and V 1 base, and 11 bases lay outside the gene matches. CDR3 size: 21 residues. CDR3 loop: CASSQGRGTSGGREAKNIQYF. CDR3 DNA: TGTGCCAGCAGCCAAGGTCGAGGGACTAGCGGGGGGAGGGAGGCCAAAAACATTCAGTACTTC.

This chain joins TRBV7-2 and TRBJ1-5; TRBD1 matches 10 bases. This CDR3 contains 15 residues. Per the germline V gene, CDR1 is SGHTA and CDR2 is FQGNSA. The junction had 5 bases not matched to a gene; V was cut back by 0 bases and J by 9 bases. CDR3 sequence: CASSLALDRGAPQHF. The CDR3 nucleotides are TGTGCCAGCAGCTTAGCGCTGGACAGGGGGGCGCCCCAGCATTTT.

The V and J genes are TRBV5-1 and TRBJ2-7; D perhaps matches TRBD2 (5 bases). Germline CDR1 SGHRS, CDR2 YFSETQ. Between the trimmed V and J ends, which lost 4 bases and 5 bases, there was a span of 10 bases. This CDR3 is 12 amino acids long. CDR3 bases: TGCGCCAGCAGCCCGCCTAGCAACGAGCAGTACTTC. It yields the protein CASSPPSNEQYF.

The V gene is TRBV6-5, the J gene TRBJ1-1; the D is unclear. The CDR3 contains 12 residues. The V gene's germline CDR1 is MNHEY and CDR2 SVGAGI. The V gene lost 6 bases and the J gene lost 13 bases, with 18 bases spanning the gap. This chain's CDR3 is CASSDWADWDFF. DNA of the CDR3: TGTGCCAGCAGCGACTGGGCCGACTGGGATTTCTTT.

The rearrangement uses TRBV13 and TRBJ1-4; TRBD1 agrees at 8 bases. V lost 0 bases to trimming and J lost 13 bases; unmatched junction nucleotides: 7. Germline CDR1 is PRHDT and CDR2 is FYEKMQ (reference sequence). CDR3 length equals 14 residues. The CDR3: CASSLGTGEDRLFF. Here the CDR3 DNA reads TGTGCCAGCAGCTTAGGGACAGGGGAGGACAGACTGTTTTTT.

This clone came up once. The V gene is TRBV6-5, the J gene TRBJ1-1; tentative D call: TRBD1 (5 bases). V lost 7 bases and J lost 3, with 18 bases in between. This CDR3 spans 15 amino acids. Germline-derived CDR1 and CDR2 are MNHEY and SVGAGI. CDR3 coding DNA: TGTGCCAGCACCCCCAGACGCCGGGGGGACACTGAAGCTTTCTTT. Residues: CASTPRRRGDTEAFF.

This clone has only one observation. The gene calls are TRBV21-1 and TRBJ1-2; the D call of TRBD1 is as the table states it, not checked on the DNA. TRBV21-1 is tagged as a pseudogene. This CDR3 spans 15 amino acids. The CDR3 DNA reads as TGTGCCAGCAGCAAAGGGTCGAAAGGGGGCGATGGCTACACCTTC. Translated, it gives CASSKGSKGGDGYTF.

This chain links TRBV13 with TRBJ2-2; D unclear. The CDR3 loop spans 16 amino acids. Germline V gene data show CDR1 as PRHDT and CDR2 as FYEKMQ (reference sequence). V was clipped by 5 bases and J by 0 bases, with 13 bases between them. CDR3 bases: TGTGCCAGCAGCGCGGAGAGCCCGCCGAACACCGGGGAGCTGTTTTTT. Protein product: CASSAESPPNTGELFF.